This TCR beta chain was sequenced in a study of regulatory T cells in long-lasting Graves disease. J gave up 6 bases and V 6 bases, and 7 bases lay outside the gene matches. The length of the CDR3 is 14 residues. Arm-PCR of CDR3 regions and iRepertoire HTBI primers were used to build TCR beta libraries. TCRdb reanalysed the multiplex PCR reads using MiXCR and keeps one entry per CDR3 protein. The sample holds around 480,000 distinct CDR3 sequences, around 15% seen once. Time point noted: newly diagnosed GD, antithyroid drugs for less than 3 months. RNA extracted from PBMCs served as the sequencing template. The same data also contributed to another study, on T cells in Graves' hyperthyroidism and ophthalmopathy.

The sample here was peripheral blood mononuclear cells (PBMCs), taken at new diagnosis, from a patient treated with antithyroid drugs. The receptor was derived from a woman aged 40-60 years with Graves disease. This rearrangement joins TRBV12-3 or TRBV12-4 to TRBJ1-4; 7 positions agree with TRBD1. The DNA for the CDR3 is TGTGCCAGCAGGCCCGACAGGGATCATGAAAAACTGTTTTTT. Translating gives CASRPDRDHEKLFF.